One and the same sample provided the 26 T cell receptor beta chains below, sequenced in a study of blood T cell repertoires in COVID-19 (TCRdb year 2020). Libraries came from the immunoSEQ multiplex PCR assay. TCRdb limited this immuneACCESS table to in-frame rearrangements with V and J called. A share of clones is missing; checked studies link under half to unresolved V genes, and the rest is unexplained. For this sample there are around 300,000 clones; approximately 83% appear just once. In total, the top ten clones hold 10% to 15% of the sample. Sequencing input: peripheral blood. Receptor source: a human donor in a cohort sampled during active COVID-19.

This clone was seen once. This chain joins TRBV9 and TRBJ2-5; 8 bases match TRBD1. CDR1 and CDR2 (germline): SGDLS, YYNGEE. This CDR3 is built from 14 residues. With V trimmed by 2 bases and J by 5 bases, 5 bases remained unmatched. CDR3 in DNA: TGTGCCAGCAGCGTTGGGACAGGTCTCGAGACCCAGTACTTC. Its protein product is CASSVGTGLETQYF.

The genes are TRBV10-3 and TRBJ2-7, with 7 bases matching TRBD2. CDR1 and CDR2 (germline): ENHRY, SYGVKD. V gave up 1 base and J gave up 6 bases; unmatched junction bases: 6. This CDR3 comprises 14 residues. CDR3 region: CAISELSGNLEQYF. As DNA, the CDR3 is TGTGCCATCAGTGAGTTAAGCGGGAATCTCGAGCAGTACTTC.

This chain links TRBV6-5 with TRBJ2-1; 10 bases match TRBD2. This CDR3 spans 13 amino acids. The germline gives CDR1 MNHEY, CDR2 SVGAGI. The V gene end was trimmed by 7 bases and the J gene end by 7 bases; junction bases not matched to a gene: 4. CDR3 loop: CASKASGSNEQFF. CDR3 nucleotides: TGTGCCAGCAAAGCTAGCGGGAGTAATGAGCAGTTCTTC.

The V call is TRBV7-6, the J call TRBJ2-1; D may be TRBD2 (6 bases). The V end lost 4 bases, the J end lost 5 bases, and 18 bases lay between the germline ends. Germline CDR1 SGHVS, CDR2 FNYEAQ. The CDR3 runs 16 residues. The CDR3 spells CASSSHKTSLDNEQFF. As DNA, the CDR3 is TGTGCCAGCAGCTCTCATAAGACTAGTCTGGACAATGAGCAGTTCTTC.

The chain carries TRBV7-6 and TRBJ1-5, with TRBD1 identical over 8 bases. Germline values: CDR1 SGHVS, CDR2 FNYEAQ. V lost 4 bases to trimming and J lost 4 bases; unmatched junction nucleotides: 6. CDR3 length: 15 residues. The CDR3 sequence: CASSSGTGGNQPQHF. Here the CDR3 DNA reads TGTGCCAGCAGCTCAGGGACAGGAGGAAATCAGCCCCAGCATTTT.

The chain links TRBV18 to TRBJ2-6; D not certain. The CDR3 runs 17 residues. V lost 6 bases, J lost 0 bases, and 15 bases lay in between. Germline V lookup: CDR1 KGHSH, CDR2 LQKENI. CDR3 coding DNA: TGTGCCAGCTCTCGACTTGACGTACACTCTGGGGCCAACGTCCTGACTTTC. Protein product: CASSRLDVHSGANVLTF.

The V call is TRBV5-4, the J call TRBJ1-2, with D possibly being TRBD1 (5 bases). V was clipped by 4 bases and J by 2 bases, with 12 bases between them. Germline V gene sequence: CDR1 SGHNT, CDR2 YYREEE (reference sequence). The CDR3 covers 14 residues. This CDR3 is CASSRDSRNYGYTF. The CDR3 bases are TGTGCCAGCAGCCGGGACTCCAGAAACTATGGCTACACCTTC. Variable domain in full (rest from reference TRBV5-4 and TRBJ1-2): ETGVTQSPTHLIKTRGQQVTLRCSSQSGHNTVSWYQQALGQGPQFIFQYYREEENGRGNFPPRFSGLQFPNYSSELNVNALELDDSALYLCASSRDSRNYGYTFGSGTRLTVV.

The rearrangement uses TRBV5-1 and TRBJ2-3; 14 nucleotides line up with TRBD2. After removal of 4 bases from V and 6 bases from J, the junction contained 7 bases not matched to a gene. CDR1 is SGHRS, CDR2 YFSETQ, per germline. The CDR3 sequence is 16 residues long. This chain's CDR3 is CASSPPGLAGVDTQYF. CDR3 sequence (DNA): TGCGCCAGCAGCCCCCCGGGACTAGCGGGAGTGGATACGCAGTATTTT.

The rearrangement joins TRBV3-1 (or the pseudogene TRBV3-2) to TRBJ2-2, with TRBD1 matching 10 bases. Trimming removed 3 bases from V and 16 bases from J; junction bases left unmatched: 8. Germline V lookup: CDR1 LGHDT, CDR2 YNNKEL (reference sequence). This CDR3 spans 13 amino acids. The CDR3: CASSQLRGQGKFF. The CDR3 bases are TGTGCCAGCAGCCAGTTAAGGGGACAGGGGAAGTTTTTT.

CDR3 region: CASSLRQATNEKLFF. Written as DNA, the CDR3 is TGTGCCAGTAGCCTAAGACAAGCAACTAATGAAAAACTGTTTTTT. The genes are TRBV19 and TRBJ1-4; no firm D call. V lost 6 bases, J lost 0 bases, and 11 bases lay in between. The CDR3 extends over 15 amino acids. Germline loops: CDR1 LNHDA, CDR2 SQIVND (reference sequence).

With respect to this clone: The junction departs from germline at one end; a sequencing error may be responsible. The chain recombines TRBV7-9 with TRBJ2-2, with 8 bases that match TRBD1. CDR1 is SEHNR, CDR2 FQNEAQ, per germline (reference sequence). The CDR3 has 11 residues. This chain's CDR3 is CASSLDREMFF. CDR3 sequence (DNA): TGTGCCAGCAGCTTGGACAGGGAGATGTTTTTT.

The V gene is TRBV6-2 or TRBV6-3, the J gene TRBJ2-4; TRBD2 agrees at 8 bases. The CDR3 has 16 residues. J was trimmed by 4 bases and V by 4 bases; bases with no gene match: 9. Germline CDR1 MNHEY, CDR2 SVGEGT. The CDR3 here is CASSFLLAGTKNIQYF. CDR3 sequence (DNA): TGTGCCAGCAGTTTTTTATTAGCGGGAACTAAAAACATTCAGTACTTC.

This chain joins TRBV18 and TRBJ2-5; possibly TRBD1 for D (5 bases). The CDR3 runs 14 residues. With 0 bases removed from V and 2 bases from J, the gap between germline ends came to 7 bases. Germline loops: CDR1 KGHSH, CDR2 LQKENI. CDR3 DNA sequence: TGTGCCAGCTCACCACCGGCAGGGCAAGAGACCCAGTACTTC. Its translation is CASSPPAGQETQYF.

This CDR3 is CASSRDSLSYNEQFF. The CDR3 region has the DNA TGTGCCAGCAGCAGGGACAGCCTTTCCTACAATGAGCAGTTCTTC. V usage is TRBV5-4 and J usage is TRBJ2-1; 7 bases agree with TRBD1. This CDR3 comprises 15 residues. J gave up 1 base and V 4 bases, and 5 bases lay outside the gene matches. Germline CDR1 is SGHNT and CDR2 is YYREEE (reference sequence). The variable domain in full, with the rest retrieved from reference TRBV5-4 and TRBJ2-1, is ETGVTQSPTHLIKTRGQQVTLRCSSQSGHNTVSWYQQALGQGPQFIFQYYREEENGRGNFPPRFSGLQFPNYSSELNVNALELDDSALYLCASSRDSLSYNEQFFGPGTRLTVL.

The chain employs TRBV11-1 and TRBJ2-5; D is ambiguous. The germline V gene encodes CDR1 SGHAT and CDR2 FQDESV (reference sequence). The CDR3 loop spans 14 amino acids. The germline V and J ends were trimmed by 0 bases and 1 base, with 6 bases remaining between them. The CDR3 reads CASSLAYSQETQYF. CDR3 DNA: TGTGCCAGCAGCTTAGCGTATAGCCAAGAGACCCAGTACTTC.

The chain couples TRBV18 to TRBJ2-5; tentatively, D is TRBD2 (5 bases). V lost 6 bases to trimming and J lost 5 bases, with 16 bases between them. This CDR3 region has 14 residues. Germline CDR1 reads KGHSH; CDR2 reads LQKENI. The CDR3 loop is CASSATTVEETQYF. Written as DNA, the CDR3 is TGTGCCAGCTCCGCGACTACAGTTGAGGAGACCCAGTACTTC.

This sequence joins TRBV30 and TRBJ2-3; D might be TRBD2 (5 bases). This CDR3 has 15 residues. Between the trimmed V and J ends, which lost 0 bases and 7 bases, there was a span of 17 bases. Germline lookup yields CDR1 GTSNPN and CDR2 SVGIG (reference sequence). This CDR3 reads CAWSVGGSNLNTQYF. In nucleotides, the CDR3 is TGTGCCTGGAGTGTTGGTGGGAGTAATCTGAATACGCAGTATTTT.

V and J are TRBV5-6 and TRBJ1-5; tentative D call: TRBD1 (5 bases). The CDR3 consists of 13 residues. In germline, CDR1 is SGHDT, CDR2 YYEEEE. Deletions cut 4 bases from V and 11 bases from J, with 16 bases between. The CDR3 sequence is CASSLDRGGSQHF. CDR3 DNA sequence: TGTGCCAGCAGCCTCGACAGAGGAGGGTCCCAGCATTTT.

The V call is TRBV7-6, the J call TRBJ2-5; 8 bases match TRBD1. There are 17 residues in the CDR3. Germline CDR1 is SGHVS and CDR2 is FNYEAQ. V trimming: 3 bases; J trimming: 1 base; junction bases outside the gene matches: 10. CDR3 in amino acids: CASSLTGAKGPQETQYF. CDR3 nucleotides: TGTGCCAGCAGCTTGACAGGGGCCAAAGGGCCCCAAGAGACCCAGTACTTC.

This rearrangement joins TRBV5-1 to TRBJ2-3, with D maybe TRBD2 (6 bases). Trimming stripped 3 bases from V and 5 bases from J, with 16 bases between. In germline, CDR1 is SGHRS, CDR2 YFSETQ. The CDR3 extends over 15 amino acids. CDR3 DNA sequence: TGCGCCAGCAGCTATCGGGGAGGAACGGGAGATACGCAGTATTTT. It is translated as CASSYRGGTGDTQYF.

This chain uses TRBV10-3 with TRBJ1-5; 7 bases match TRBD1. CDR3 length: 14 residues. The germline CDR1 and CDR2 sequences are ENHRY and SYGVKD. V gave up 4 bases and J gave up 7 bases; unmatched junction bases: 7. The DNA for the CDR3 is TGTGCCATCAGTGGTAACAGGGGTGGGCAGCCCCAGCATTTT. Amino acids: CAISGNRGGQPQHF.

This chain joins TRBV7-2 and TRBJ2-2, with D perhaps TRBD2 (5 bases). V was shortened by 2 bases and J by 1 base, with 11 bases between the two germline ends. This CDR3 is 16 amino acids long. Germline V gives CDR1 SGHTA, CDR2 FQGNSA. CDR3 sequence: CASSLQRVVNTGELFF. The DNA for the CDR3 is TGTGCCAGCAGCTTACAGAGGGTAGTGAACACCGGGGAGCTGTTTTTT.

V usage is TRBV5-1 and J usage is TRBJ2-7; 10 bases align to TRBD1. The CDR3 runs to 14 residues. Germline V gene lookup returns CDR1 SGHRS and CDR2 YFSETQ. Trimming at V came to 3 bases and at J to 4 bases, leaving 4 bases not matched to a gene. CDR3 bases: TGCGCCAGCAGCTCGACAGGGGGCGGTTACGAGCAGTACTTC. Translated: CASSSTGGGYEQYF.

The chain recombines TRBV9 with TRBJ2-3; TRBD2 might be the D (7 bases). The CDR3 is 19 residues long. Germline V gene data show CDR1 as SGDLS and CDR2 as YYNGEE. Trimming pared 5 bases from V and 0 bases from J, leaving 25 bases between. CDR3: CASSPKGGGSYFSTDTQYF. CDR3 sequence (DNA): TGTGCCAGCAGTCCTAAGGGGGGCGGGAGCTACTTTAGCACAGATACGCAGTATTTT.

This chain connects TRBV6-5 to TRBJ1-1; no firm D call. Germline CDR1 and CDR2: MNHEY and SVGAGI. The CDR3 contains 13 residues. V shed 6 bases and J shed 0 bases, with 8 bases lying between them. The DNA for the CDR3 is TGTGCCAGCAGGGACTTAATGAACACTGAAGCTTTCTTT. This codes for CASRDLMNTEAFF.

The chain carries TRBV9 and TRBJ2-3, with 11 bases identical to TRBD2. The CDR3 contains 16 residues. The germline V gene encodes CDR1 SGDLS and CDR2 YYNGEE. Trimming took 4 bases from V and 4 from J; bases not matched to a gene: 8. The CDR3 region has the DNA TGTGCCAGCAGCCCCCAACCGGGACTAGCGGCAGATACGCAGTATTTT. It is translated as CASSPQPGLAADTQYF. Together with reference TRBV9 and TRBJ2-3, the CDR3 gives the full variable domain: DSGVTQTPKHLITATGQRVTLRCSPRSGDLSVYWYQQSLDQGLQFLIQYYNGEERAKGNILERFSAQQFPDLHSELNLSSLELGDSALYFCASSPQPGLAADTQYFGPGTRLTVL.